Below are 10 T cell receptor beta chains sequenced from a single sample in a study of cytomegalovirus exposure and HLA in healthy donors. Primers included in the PCR were 60 Vbeta and 13 Jbeta primers. Assay: immunoSEQ multiplex PCR; the TCRdb copy retains only in-frame clones and omits some. The repertoire consists of around 67,000 clones, with about 60% occurring once and the leading ten covering approximately 3%. Material: PBMCs. Source of these receptors: a woman between 45 and 60 years old in good health and CMV-seronegative.

This clone was seen a single time. The chain employs TRBV2 and TRBJ2-1, with 9 bases identical to TRBD1. The CDR3 consists of 14 residues. From germline, CDR1 is SNHLY and CDR2 FYNNEI. V lost 8 bases to trimming and J lost 4 bases; unmatched junction nucleotides: 6. This CDR3 is CASGRDRAYNEQFF. The CDR3 DNA reads as TGTGCCAGCGGCCGGGACAGGGCGTACAATGAGCAGTTCTTC.

V is TRBV10-2 and J is TRBJ2-4; TRBD2 agrees at 7 bases. Trimming at V came to 2 bases and at J to 3 bases, leaving 10 bases not matched to a gene. Germline-derived CDR1 and CDR2 are WSHSY and SAAADI. CDR3 length: 17 amino acids. Written as DNA, the CDR3 is TGCGCCAGCAGTGAGGTTATAGGATGGGGGGGCAAAAACATTCAGTACTTC. It translates to CASSEVIGWGGKNIQYF.

This clone was detected only once. CDR3 DNA sequence: TGTGCCAGCAGTCTGCGAAGGAACACTGAAGCTTTCTTT. It translates to CASSLRRNTEAFF. V gene TRBV28 combines with J gene TRBJ1-1; no definite D call. The V gene's germline CDR1 is MDHEN and CDR2 SYDVKM. The CDR3 is 13 residues long. Trimming left V 5 bases short and J 1 base short, with 8 bases between.

This sequence joins TRBV2 and TRBJ1-4; D remains ambiguous. The CDR3 has 16 amino acids. The germline CDR1 and CDR2 sequences are SNHLY and FYNNEI. Trimming left V 4 bases short and J 2 bases short, with 14 bases between. The CDR3 loop is CASSVGGFPTNEKLFF. The CDR3 coding sequence is TGTGCCAGCAGTGTTGGAGGGTTCCCCACTAATGAAAAACTGTTTTTT.

The chain uses TRBV30 and TRBJ1-4; no clear D gene. The V gene lost 6 bases and the J gene lost 10 bases, with 9 bases spanning the gap. The CDR3 totals 10 residues. Germline CDR1 and CDR2: GTSNPN and SVGIG (reference sequence). This chain's CDR3 is CACKGGKLFF. DNA for the CDR3: TGTGCCTGTAAAGGCGGAAAACTGTTTTTT.

This chain links TRBV7-9 with TRBJ2-1, with 10 bases lining up with TRBD2. The junction had 8 bases not matched to a gene; V was cut back by 7 bases and J by 8 bases. This CDR3 region has 14 residues. The germline CDR1 and CDR2 sequences are SEHNR and FQNEAQ (reference sequence). Here the CDR3 DNA reads TGTGCCAGCACGCCTAGCGGGAGTTGGGATGAGCAGTTCTTC. Residues: CASTPSGSWDEQFF.

This CDR3 is CASSDSYRNTEAFF. CDR3 DNA: TGTGCCAGCAGCGACAGTTACCGGAACACTGAAGCTTTCTTT. The rearrangement uses TRBV28 and TRBJ1-1, with a tentative D call TRBD1 (5 bases). The CDR3 covers 14 residues. The germline CDR1 and CDR2 sequences are MDHEN and SYDVKM. The V end was cut by 6 bases, the J end by 1 base, with 12 bases between.

This chain joins TRBV7-9 and TRBJ2-1, with 7 bases aligning to TRBD2. The CDR3 has 16 amino acids. CDR1 and CDR2 (germline): SEHNR, FQNEAQ (reference sequence). J was trimmed by 6 bases and V by 5 bases; bases with no gene match: 13. The CDR3 coding sequence is TGTGCCAGCAGCCGCCCGAGGGAGGGGCGAGGCAATGAGCAGTTCTTC. This sequence encodes CASSRPREGRGNEQFF.

The chain combines TRBV4-3 with TRBJ2-3; 12 bases are a match to TRBD2. Trimming removed 1 base from V and 6 bases from J; junction bases left unmatched: 2. The CDR3 loop spans 15 amino acids. Germline assignment: CDR1 LGHNA and CDR2 YSLEER. CDR3 in amino acids: CASSQVLAGGDTQYF. In DNA form, the CDR3 reads TGCGCCAGCAGCCAAGTTCTAGCGGGAGGGGATACGCAGTATTTT.

This chain connects TRBV5-4 to TRBJ2-5; maybe TRBD1 (6 bases). Germline CDR1 reads SGHNT; CDR2 reads YYREEE (reference sequence). The CDR3 runs to 13 residues. V was pared by 4 bases and J by 1 base, with 8 bases between. CDR3 nucleotide sequence: TGTGCCAGCAGCGGGACAAGCCAAGAGACCCAGTACTTC. Residues: CASSGTSQETQYF. Supplemented by reference TRBV5-4 and TRBJ2-5, the full variable domain reads ETGVTQSPTHLIKTRGQQVTLRCSSQSGHNTVSWYQQALGQGPQFIFQYYREEENGRGNFPPRFSGLQFPNYSSELNVNALELDDSALYLCASSGTSQETQYFGPGTRLLVL.